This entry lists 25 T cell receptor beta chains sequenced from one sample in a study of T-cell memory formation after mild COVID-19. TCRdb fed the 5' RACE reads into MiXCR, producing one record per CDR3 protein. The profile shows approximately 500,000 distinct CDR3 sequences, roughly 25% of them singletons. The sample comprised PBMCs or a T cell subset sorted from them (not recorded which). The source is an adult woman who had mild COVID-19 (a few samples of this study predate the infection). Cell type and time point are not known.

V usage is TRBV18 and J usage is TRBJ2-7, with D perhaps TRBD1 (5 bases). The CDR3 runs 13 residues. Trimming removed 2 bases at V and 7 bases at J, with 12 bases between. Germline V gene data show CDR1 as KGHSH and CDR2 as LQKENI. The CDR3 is CASSPTTAQEQYF. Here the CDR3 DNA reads TGTGCCAGCTCACCAACGACAGCTCAGGAGCAGTACTTC.

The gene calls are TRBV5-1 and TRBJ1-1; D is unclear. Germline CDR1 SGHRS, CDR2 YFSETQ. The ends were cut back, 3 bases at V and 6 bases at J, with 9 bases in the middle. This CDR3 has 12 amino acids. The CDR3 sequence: CASSSPISEAFF. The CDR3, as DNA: TGCGCCAGCAGCTCCCCCATTTCTGAAGCTTTCTTT.

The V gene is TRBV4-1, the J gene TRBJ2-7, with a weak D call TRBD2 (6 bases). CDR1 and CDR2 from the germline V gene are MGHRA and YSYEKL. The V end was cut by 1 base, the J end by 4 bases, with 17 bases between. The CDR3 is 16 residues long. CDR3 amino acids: CASSQVRPGTLYEQYF. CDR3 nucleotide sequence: TGCGCCAGCAGCCAAGTACGGCCCGGGACTCTATACGAGCAGTACTTC.

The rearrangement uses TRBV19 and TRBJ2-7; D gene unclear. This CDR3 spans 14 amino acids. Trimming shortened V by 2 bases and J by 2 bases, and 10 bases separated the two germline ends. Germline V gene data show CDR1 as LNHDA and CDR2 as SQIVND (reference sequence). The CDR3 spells CASSISGYPYEQYF. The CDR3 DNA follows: TGTGCCAGTAGTATAAGTGGGTACCCCTACGAGCAGTACTTC.

The CDR3 loop is CASSLVGQESYNEQFF. The CDR3 DNA follows: TGTGCCAGCAGCTTAGTGGGACAGGAGTCCTACAATGAGCAGTTCTTC. V usage is TRBV11-2 and J usage is TRBJ2-1; 8 positions agree with TRBD1. The CDR3 length is 16 residues. Germline CDR1 and CDR2: SGHAT and FQNNGV. The V and J ends lost 1 base and 1 base, in that order; junction bases with no gene match: 3.

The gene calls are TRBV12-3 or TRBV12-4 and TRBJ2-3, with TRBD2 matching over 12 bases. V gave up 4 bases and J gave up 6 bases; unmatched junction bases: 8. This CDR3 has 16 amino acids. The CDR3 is CASSSVLAGGRDTQYF. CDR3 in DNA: TGTGCCAGCAGTTCCGTTCTAGCGGGAGGGCGCGATACGCAGTATTTT.

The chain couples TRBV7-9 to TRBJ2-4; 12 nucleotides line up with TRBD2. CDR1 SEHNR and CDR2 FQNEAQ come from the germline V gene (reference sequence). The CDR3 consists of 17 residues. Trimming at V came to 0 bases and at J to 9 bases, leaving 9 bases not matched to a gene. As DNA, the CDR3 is TGTGCCAGCAGCTTAGCGACTAGCGGGGGTGCTCCCAGCATTCAGTACTTC. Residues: CASSLATSGGAPSIQYF.

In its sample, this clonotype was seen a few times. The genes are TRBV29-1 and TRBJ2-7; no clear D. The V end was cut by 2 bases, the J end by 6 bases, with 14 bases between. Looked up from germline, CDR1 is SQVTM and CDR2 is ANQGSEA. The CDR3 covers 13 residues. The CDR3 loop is CSVENPSKGEQYF. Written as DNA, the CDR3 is TGCAGCGTTGAAAACCCATCTAAAGGCGAGCAGTACTTC.

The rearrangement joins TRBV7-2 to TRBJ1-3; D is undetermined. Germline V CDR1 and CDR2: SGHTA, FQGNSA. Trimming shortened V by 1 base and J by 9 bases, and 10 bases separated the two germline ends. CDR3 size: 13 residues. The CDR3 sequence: CASSLDERGTIYF. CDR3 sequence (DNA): TGTGCCAGCAGCTTAGACGAGCGGGGCACCATATATTTT.

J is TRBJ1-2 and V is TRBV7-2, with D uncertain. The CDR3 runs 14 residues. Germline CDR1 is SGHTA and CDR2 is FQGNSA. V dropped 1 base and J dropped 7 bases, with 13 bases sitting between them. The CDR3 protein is CASSLGAAAAGYTF. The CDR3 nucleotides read TGTGCCAGCAGCTTAGGGGCAGCCGCCGCTGGCTACACCTTC.

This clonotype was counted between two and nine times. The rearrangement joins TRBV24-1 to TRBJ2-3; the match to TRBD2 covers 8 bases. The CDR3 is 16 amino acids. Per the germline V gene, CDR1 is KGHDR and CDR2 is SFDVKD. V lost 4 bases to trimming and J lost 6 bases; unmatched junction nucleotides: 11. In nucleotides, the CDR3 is TGTGCCACCAGTGACACTGGGACTAGAGGCCAGGATACGCAGTATTTT. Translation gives CATSDTGTRGQDTQYF.

CDR3 DNA: TGTGCCAGCAGTCCCACAGGGTACCACAATGAGCAGTTCTTC. This gives the protein CASSPTGYHNEQFF. The chain couples TRBV12-3 or TRBV12-4 to TRBJ2-1, with a weak D call TRBD1 (6 bases). V was pared by 5 bases and J by 5 bases, with 13 bases between. The CDR3 is 14 amino acids.

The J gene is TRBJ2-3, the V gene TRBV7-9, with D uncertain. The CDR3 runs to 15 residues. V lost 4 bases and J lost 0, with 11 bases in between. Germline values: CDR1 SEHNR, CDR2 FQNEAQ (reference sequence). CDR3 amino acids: CASSSLETSTDTQYF. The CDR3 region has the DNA TGTGCCAGCAGCTCACTGGAGACGAGCACAGATACGCAGTATTTT.

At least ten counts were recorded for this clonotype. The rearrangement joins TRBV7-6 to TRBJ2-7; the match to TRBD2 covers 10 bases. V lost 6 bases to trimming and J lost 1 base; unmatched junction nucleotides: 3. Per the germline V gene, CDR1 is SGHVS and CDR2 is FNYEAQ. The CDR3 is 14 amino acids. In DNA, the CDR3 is TGTGCCAGCAGACGGACTAGCGGTTCCTACGAGCAGTACTTC. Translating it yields CASRRTSGSYEQYF. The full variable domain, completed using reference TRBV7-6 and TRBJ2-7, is GAGVSQSPRYKVTKRGQDVALRCDPISGHVSLYWYRQALGQGPEFLTYFNYEAQQDKSGLPNDRFSAERPEGSISTLTIQRTEQRDSAMYRCASRRTSGSYEQYFGPGTRLTVT.

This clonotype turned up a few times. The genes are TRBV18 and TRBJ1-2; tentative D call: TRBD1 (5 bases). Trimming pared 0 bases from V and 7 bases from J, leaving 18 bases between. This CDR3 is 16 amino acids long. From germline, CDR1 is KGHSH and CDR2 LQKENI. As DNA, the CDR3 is TGTGCCAGCTCACCACCGGTTCCTGCAGGGACTGGTGGCTACACCTTC. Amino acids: CASSPPVPAGTGGYTF. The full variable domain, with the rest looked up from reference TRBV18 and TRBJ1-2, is NAGVMQNPRHLVRRRGQEARLRCSPMKGHSHVYWYRQLPEEGLKFMVYLQKENIIDESGMPKERFSAEFPKEGPSILRIQQVVRGDSAAYFCASSPPVPAGTGGYTFGSGTRLTVV.

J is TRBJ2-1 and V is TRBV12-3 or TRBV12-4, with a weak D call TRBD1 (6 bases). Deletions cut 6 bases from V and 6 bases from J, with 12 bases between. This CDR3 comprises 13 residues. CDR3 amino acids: CASRTDSINEQFF. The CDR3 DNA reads TGTGCCAGCAGGACGGACAGCATCAATGAGCAGTTCTTC.

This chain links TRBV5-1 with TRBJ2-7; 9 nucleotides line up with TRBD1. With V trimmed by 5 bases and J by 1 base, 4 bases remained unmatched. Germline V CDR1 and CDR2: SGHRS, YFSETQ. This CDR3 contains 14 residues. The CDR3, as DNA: TGCGCCAGCAGATCCGGGACAGGGTCCTACGAGCAGTACTTC. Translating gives CASRSGTGSYEQYF.

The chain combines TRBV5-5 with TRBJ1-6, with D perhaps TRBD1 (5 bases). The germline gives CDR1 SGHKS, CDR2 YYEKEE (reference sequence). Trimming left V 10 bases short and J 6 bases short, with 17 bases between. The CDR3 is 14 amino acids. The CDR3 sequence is CASQFPGLNSPLHF. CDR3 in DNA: TGTGCCTCCCAGTTCCCGGGACTTAATTCACCCCTCCACTTT.

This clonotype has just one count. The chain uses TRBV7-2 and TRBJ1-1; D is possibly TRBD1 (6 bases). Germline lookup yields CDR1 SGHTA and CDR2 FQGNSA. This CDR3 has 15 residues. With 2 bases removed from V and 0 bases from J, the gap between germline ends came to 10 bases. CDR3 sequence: CASSLQGKLNTEAFF. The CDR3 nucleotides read TGTGCCAGCAGCTTACAGGGGAAGCTGAACACTGAAGCTTTCTTT.

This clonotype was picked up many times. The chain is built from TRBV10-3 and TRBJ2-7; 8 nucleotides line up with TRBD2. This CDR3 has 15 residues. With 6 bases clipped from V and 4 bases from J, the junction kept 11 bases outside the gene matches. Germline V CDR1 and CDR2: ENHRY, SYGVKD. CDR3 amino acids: CAISGGSGSQYEQYF. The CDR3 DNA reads TGTGCCATCAGCGGGGGAAGCGGGAGCCAGTACGAGCAGTACTTC.

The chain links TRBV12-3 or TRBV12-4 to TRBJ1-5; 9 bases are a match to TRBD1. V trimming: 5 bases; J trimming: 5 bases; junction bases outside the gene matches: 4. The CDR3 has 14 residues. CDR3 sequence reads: CASSEDRGYQPQHF. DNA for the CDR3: TGTGCCAGCAGTGAGGACAGGGGTTATCAGCCCCAGCATTTT.

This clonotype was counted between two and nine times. The CDR3 spells CSARDFYNEQFF. For the CDR3, the DNA is TGCAGTGCTAGAGACTTCTACAATGAGCAGTTCTTC. The rearrangement joins TRBV20-1 to TRBJ2-1, with D uncertain. Trimming pared 0 bases from V and 3 bases from J, leaving 3 bases between. The germline gives CDR1 DFQATT, CDR2 SNEGSKA (reference sequence). CDR3 size: 12 residues.

The CDR3 DNA follows: TGCAGCGTTGAAGGGAGGGCAGGGTCGGACGAGCAGTACTTC. Residues: CSVEGRAGSDEQYF. The genes are TRBV29-1 and TRBJ2-7; D is possibly TRBD2 (6 bases). Germline V lookup: CDR1 SQVTM, CDR2 ANQGSEA. The CDR3 sequence is 14 residues long. Trimming took off 1 base at V and 5 bases at J, with 15 bases between the two ends.

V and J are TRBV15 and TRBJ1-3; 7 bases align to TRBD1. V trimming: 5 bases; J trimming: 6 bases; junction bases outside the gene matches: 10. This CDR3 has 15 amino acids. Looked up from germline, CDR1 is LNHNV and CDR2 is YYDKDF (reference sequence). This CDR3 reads CATSVDRVKTNTIYF. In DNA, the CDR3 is TGTGCCACCAGCGTTGACAGGGTGAAGACAAACACCATATATTTT.

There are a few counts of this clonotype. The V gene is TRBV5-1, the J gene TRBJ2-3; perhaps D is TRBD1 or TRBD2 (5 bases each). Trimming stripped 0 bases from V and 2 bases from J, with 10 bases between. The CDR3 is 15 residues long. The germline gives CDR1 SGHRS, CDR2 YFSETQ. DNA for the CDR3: TGCGCCAGCAGCTTGGATGGGACCACCACAGATACGCAGTATTTT. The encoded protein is CASSLDGTTTDTQYF.